The T cell receptor beta chain described here comes from a study of T cells in Graves' hyperthyroidism and ophthalmopathy. Exclusion criteria comprised uncontrolled infection, other autoimmune disease, pregnancy or lactation. Diagnostic assessment was based on clinical symptoms, serum thyroxine and TRAb, thyroid ultrasound and orbital computed tomography. Study-wide results and caveats: Separating ophthalmopathy from stable hyperthyroidism was achieved by a 13 V-J model.

The TCR beta CDR3 regions underwent amplification using RNA transcripts as the source. When the TCR CDR3 underwent first-round RT-PCR, the HTBI primer set was used. TCRdb re-called the multiplex PCR reads through MiXCR, storing one row per CDR3 protein. The data show 300,000 to 500,000 distinct CDR3 sequences, 11% to 15% seen once. The V gene's germline CDR1 is WSHSY and CDR2 SAAADI. The V end was cut by 6 bases, the J end by 8 bases, with 29 bases between. The CDR3 runs 19 residues. Concerning this clonotype: The target antigen is unknown.

The sequenced material came from blood. The source of this sequence is a man between 50 and 59 years old with Graves' ophthalmopathy. V usage is TRBV10-2 and J usage is TRBJ1-6; TRBD1 might be the D (6 bases). For the CDR3, the DNA is TGCGCCAGCAGCCCAGACCCCCCCCGGGGGGCGAGTAGGGATTCACCCCTCCACTTT. Translated, it gives CASSPDPPRGASRDSPLHF.